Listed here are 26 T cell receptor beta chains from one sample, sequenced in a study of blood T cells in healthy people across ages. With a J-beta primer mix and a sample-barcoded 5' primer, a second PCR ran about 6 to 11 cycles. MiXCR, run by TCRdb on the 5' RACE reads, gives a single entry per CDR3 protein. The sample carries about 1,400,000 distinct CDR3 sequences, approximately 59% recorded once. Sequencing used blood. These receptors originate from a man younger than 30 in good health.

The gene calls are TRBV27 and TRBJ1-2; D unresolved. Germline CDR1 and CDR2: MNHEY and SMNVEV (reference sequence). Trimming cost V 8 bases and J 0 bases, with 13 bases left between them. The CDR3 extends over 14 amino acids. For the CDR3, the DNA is TGTGCCAGCGCCAACCGAAAGGCTAACTATGGCTACACCTTC. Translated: CASANRKANYGYTF.

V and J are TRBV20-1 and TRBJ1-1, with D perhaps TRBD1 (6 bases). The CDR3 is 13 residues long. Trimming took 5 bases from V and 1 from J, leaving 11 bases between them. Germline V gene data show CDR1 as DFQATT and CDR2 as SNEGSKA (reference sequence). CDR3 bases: TGCAGTGCTGCGACAGGACAGAACACTGAAGCTTTCTTT. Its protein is CSAATGQNTEAFF.

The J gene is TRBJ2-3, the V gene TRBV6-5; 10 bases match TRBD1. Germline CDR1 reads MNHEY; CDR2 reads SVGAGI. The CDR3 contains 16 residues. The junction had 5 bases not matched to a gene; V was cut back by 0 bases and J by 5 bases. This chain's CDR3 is CASSYSTGQGIDTQYF. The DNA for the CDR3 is TGTGCCAGCAGTTACTCGACGGGACAGGGGATAGATACGCAGTATTTT.

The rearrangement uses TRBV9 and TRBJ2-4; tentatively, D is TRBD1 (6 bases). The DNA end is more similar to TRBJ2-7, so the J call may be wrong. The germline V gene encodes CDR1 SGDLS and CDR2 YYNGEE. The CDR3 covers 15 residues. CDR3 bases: TGTGCCAGCAGCGCCACTCTCGGGACATCCGCCGAGCAGTACTTC. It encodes CASSATLGTSAEQYF.

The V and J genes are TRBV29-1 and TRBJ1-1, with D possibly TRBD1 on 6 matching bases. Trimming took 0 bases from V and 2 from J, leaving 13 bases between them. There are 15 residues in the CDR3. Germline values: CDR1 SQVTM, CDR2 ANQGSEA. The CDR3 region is CSVEDMGGENTEAFF. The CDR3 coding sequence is TGCAGCGTTGAAGATATGGGGGGCGAAAACACTGAAGCTTTCTTT.

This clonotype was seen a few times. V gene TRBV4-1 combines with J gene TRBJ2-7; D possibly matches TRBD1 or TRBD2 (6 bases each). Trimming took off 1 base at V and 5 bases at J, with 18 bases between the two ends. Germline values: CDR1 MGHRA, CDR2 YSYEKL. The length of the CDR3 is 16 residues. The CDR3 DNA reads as TGCGCCAGCAGCCAAGTGGTCTACAGGGAGGCCCACGAGCAGTACTTC. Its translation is CASSQVVYREAHEQYF.

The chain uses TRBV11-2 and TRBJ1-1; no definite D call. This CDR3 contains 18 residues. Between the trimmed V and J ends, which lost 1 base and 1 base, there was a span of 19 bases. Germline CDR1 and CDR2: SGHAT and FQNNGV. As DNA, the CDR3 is TGTGCCAGCAGCTTAGGGGCCTCCAATAGATTTAGGAACACTGAAGCTTTCTTT. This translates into CASSLGASNRFRNTEAFF.

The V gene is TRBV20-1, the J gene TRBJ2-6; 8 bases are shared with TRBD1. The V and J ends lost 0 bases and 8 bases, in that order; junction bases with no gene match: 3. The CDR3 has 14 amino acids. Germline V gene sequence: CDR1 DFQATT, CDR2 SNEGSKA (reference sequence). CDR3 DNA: TGCAGTGCTAGAGATTGGGACAGGCCCAACGTCCTGACTTTC. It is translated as CSARDWDRPNVLTF.

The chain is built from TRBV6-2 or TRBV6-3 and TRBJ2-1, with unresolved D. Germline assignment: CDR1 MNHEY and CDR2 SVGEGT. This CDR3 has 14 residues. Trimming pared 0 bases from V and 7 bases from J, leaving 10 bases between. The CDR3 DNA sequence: TGTGCCAGCAGTTACTCGACTCCGAGTAATGAGCAGTTCTTC. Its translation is CASSYSTPSNEQFF.

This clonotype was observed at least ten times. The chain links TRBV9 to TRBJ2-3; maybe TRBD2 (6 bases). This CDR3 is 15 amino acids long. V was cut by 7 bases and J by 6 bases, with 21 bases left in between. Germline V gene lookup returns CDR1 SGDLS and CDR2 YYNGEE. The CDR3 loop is CASAPVASAFDTQYF. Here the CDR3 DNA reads TGTGCCAGCGCCCCCGTCGCTAGCGCCTTTGATACGCAGTATTTT.

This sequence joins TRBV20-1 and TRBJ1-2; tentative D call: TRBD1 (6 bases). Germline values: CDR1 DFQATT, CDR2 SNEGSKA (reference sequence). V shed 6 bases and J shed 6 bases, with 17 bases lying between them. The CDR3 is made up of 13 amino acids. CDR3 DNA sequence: TGCAGTGCCCCTAGGACAGCAAGTAATGGCTACACCTTC. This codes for CSAPRTASNGYTF.

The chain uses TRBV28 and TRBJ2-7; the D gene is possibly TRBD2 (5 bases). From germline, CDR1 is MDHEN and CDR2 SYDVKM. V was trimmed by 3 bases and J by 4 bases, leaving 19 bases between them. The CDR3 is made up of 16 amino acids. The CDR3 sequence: CASSFSYRDPSYEQYF. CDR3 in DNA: TGTGCCAGCAGTTTTTCTTACCGGGATCCTTCATACGAGCAGTACTTC.

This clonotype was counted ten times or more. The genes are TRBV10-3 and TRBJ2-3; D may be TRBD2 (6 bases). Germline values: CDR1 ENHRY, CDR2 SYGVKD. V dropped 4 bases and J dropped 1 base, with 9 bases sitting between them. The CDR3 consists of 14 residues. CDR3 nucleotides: TGTGCCATCAGTGGGGACTCTCGCACAGATACGCAGTATTTT. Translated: CAISGDSRTDTQYF.

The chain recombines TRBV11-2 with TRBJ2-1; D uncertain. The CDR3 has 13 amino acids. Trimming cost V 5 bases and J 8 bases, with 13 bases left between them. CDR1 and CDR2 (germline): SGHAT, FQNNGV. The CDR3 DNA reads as TGTGCCAGCAGCCAACTCCTTCGCGATGAGCAGTTCTTC. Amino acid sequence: CASSQLLRDEQFF.

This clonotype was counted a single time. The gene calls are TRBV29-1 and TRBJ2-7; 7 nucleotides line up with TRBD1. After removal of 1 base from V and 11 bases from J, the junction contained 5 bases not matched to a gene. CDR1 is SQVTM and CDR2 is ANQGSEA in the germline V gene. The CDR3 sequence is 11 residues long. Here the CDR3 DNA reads TGCAGCGTTGAAGTGGGCGGACAGGAGTACTTC. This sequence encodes CSVEVGGQEYF.

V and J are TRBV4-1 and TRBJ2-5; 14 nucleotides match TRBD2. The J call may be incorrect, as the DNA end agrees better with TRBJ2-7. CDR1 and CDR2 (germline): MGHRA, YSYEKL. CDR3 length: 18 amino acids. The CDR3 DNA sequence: TGCGCCAGCAGCCCCTCGGGACTAGCGGGAGCCCTCAACTACGAGCAGTACTTC. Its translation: CASSPSGLAGALNYEQYF.

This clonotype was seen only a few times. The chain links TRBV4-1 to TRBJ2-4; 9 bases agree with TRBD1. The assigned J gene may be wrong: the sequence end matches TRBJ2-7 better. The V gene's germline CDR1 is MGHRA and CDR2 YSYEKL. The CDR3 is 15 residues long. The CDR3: CASSQPPGQGYEQYF. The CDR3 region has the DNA TGCGCCAGCAGCCAACCCCCGGGACAGGGTTACGAGCAGTACTTC.

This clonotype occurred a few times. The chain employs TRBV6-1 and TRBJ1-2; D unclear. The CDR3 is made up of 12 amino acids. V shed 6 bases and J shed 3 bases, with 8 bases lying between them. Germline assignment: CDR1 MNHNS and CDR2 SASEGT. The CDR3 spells CASRGGDYGYTF. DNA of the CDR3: TGTGCCAGCAGGGGTGGTGACTATGGCTACACCTTC.

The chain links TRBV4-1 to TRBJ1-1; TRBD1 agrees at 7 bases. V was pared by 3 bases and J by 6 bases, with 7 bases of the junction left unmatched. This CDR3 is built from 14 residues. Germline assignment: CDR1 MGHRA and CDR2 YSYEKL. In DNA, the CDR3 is TGCGCCAGCAGCCATCTTCAGGGACAGTCTGAAGCTTTCTTT. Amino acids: CASSHLQGQSEAFF.

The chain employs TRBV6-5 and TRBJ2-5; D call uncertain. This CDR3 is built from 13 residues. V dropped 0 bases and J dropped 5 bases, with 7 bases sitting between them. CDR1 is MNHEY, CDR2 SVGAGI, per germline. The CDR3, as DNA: TGTGCCAGCAGTTACTCGCCAGTGGAGACCCAGTACTTC. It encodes CASSYSPVETQYF.

The CDR3 DNA reads TGTGCCAGCAGCCCACCCTCGAGGGGCACTGAAGCTTTCTTT. This translates into CASSPPSRGTEAFF. This chain joins TRBV12-3 or TRBV12-4 and TRBJ1-1; TRBD1 is a possible D gene (5 bases). The CDR3 loop spans 14 amino acids. V gave up 6 bases and J gave up 4 bases, with 15 bases separating them.

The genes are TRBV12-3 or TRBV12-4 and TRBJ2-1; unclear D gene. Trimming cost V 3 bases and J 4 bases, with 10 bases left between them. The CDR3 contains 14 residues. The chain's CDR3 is CASSLYETYNEQFF. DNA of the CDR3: TGTGCCAGCAGTTTGTACGAGACTTACAATGAGCAGTTCTTC.

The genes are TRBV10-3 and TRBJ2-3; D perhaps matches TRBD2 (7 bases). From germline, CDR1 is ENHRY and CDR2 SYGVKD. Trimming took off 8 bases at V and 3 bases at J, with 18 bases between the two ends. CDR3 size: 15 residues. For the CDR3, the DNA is TGTGCCATCGCACGAGGGGGGGGTTGGACAGATACGCAGTATTTT. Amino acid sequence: CAIARGGGWTDTQYF.

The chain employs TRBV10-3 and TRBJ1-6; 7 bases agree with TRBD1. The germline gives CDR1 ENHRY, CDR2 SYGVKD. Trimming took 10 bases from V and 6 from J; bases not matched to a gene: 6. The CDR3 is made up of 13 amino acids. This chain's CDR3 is CATRGTVNSPLHF. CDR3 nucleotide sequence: TGTGCCACCAGGGGGACAGTTAATTCACCCCTCCACTTT.

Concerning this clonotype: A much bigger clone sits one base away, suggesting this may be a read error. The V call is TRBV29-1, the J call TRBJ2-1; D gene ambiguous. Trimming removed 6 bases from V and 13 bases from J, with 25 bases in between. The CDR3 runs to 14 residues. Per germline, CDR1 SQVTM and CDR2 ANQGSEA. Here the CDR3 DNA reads TGCAGCGTGGCCACAATGGTCCCCCAAGAGACCCAGTTCTTC. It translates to CSVATMVPQETQFF.

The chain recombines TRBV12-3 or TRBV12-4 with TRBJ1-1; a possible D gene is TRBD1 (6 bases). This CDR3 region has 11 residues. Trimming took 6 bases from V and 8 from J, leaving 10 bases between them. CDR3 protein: CASRRQVEAFF. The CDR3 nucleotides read TGTGCCAGCAGGAGACAGGTCGAAGCTTTCTTT.